The 14 T cell receptor beta chains below were found in one sample sequenced in a study of beta chain features in type 1 diabetes. Of the isolated RNA, all was reverse transcribed, and so the sequenced material was expressed TCRB transcripts. This table comes from immunoSEQ multiplex PCR, and its TCRdb copy is limited to in-frame clones, with some not included. There are under 350,000 clones in the sample; approximately 8% occur only once, and roughly 0.94% lies in the top ten. Specimen: central memory CD4+ T cells from blood. These receptors were obtained from a woman in her late teens or twenties in good health.

This clone was counted only a few times. The chain is built from TRBV28 and TRBJ2-7, with TRBD2 identical over 7 bases. J gave up 5 bases and V 6 bases, and 10 bases lay outside the gene matches. This CDR3 has 14 amino acids. The germline gives CDR1 MDHEN, CDR2 SYDVKM. The CDR3 spells CASRGGGARNEQYF. CDR3 nucleotide sequence: TGTGCCAGCAGGGGGGGAGGGGCGCGAAACGAGCAGTACTTC.

This clone was counted ten times or more. The rearrangement joins TRBV2 to TRBJ2-3, with TRBD1 matching 8 bases. The V segment lost 7 bases and the J segment 4 bases; nucleotides outside the gene matches: 7. This CDR3 contains 14 residues. Germline loops: CDR1 SNHLY, CDR2 FYNNEI. The CDR3 loop reads CASTGTTGADTQYF. CDR3 nucleotide sequence: TGTGCCAGCACTGGGACGACAGGGGCAGATACGCAGTATTTT.

V and J are TRBV7-2 and TRBJ1-1; TRBD1 is a possible D gene (5 bases). Deletions cut 4 bases from V and 1 base from J, with 7 bases between. The germline V gene has CDR1 SGHTA and CDR2 FQGNSA. This CDR3 spans 13 amino acids. DNA of the CDR3: TGTGCCAGCAGCTGGACACAGAACACTGAAGCTTTCTTT. Translating gives CASSWTQNTEAFF.

This clone came up a few times. The chain recombines TRBV11-2 with TRBJ2-1; D gene ambiguous. Trimming removed 3 bases at V and 11 bases at J, with 8 bases between. Germline-derived CDR1 and CDR2 are SGHAT and FQNNGV. CDR3 length: 11 residues. The CDR3 region has the DNA TGTGCCAGCAGCTTTTCATATAAGCAGTTCTTC. Translation gives CASSFSYKQFF. The full variable domain, in which reference TRBV11-2 and TRBJ2-1 provide the parts outside the CDR3, is EAGVAQSPRYKIIEKRQSVAFWCNPISGHATLYWYQQILGQGPKLLIQFQNNGVVDDSQLPKDRFSAERLKGVDSTLKIQPAKLEDSAVYLCASSFSYKQFFGPGTRLTVL.

The chain employs TRBV15 and TRBJ2-7; no definite D call. From germline, CDR1 is LNHNV and CDR2 YYDKDF (reference sequence). The CDR3 runs 13 residues. Trimming pared 4 bases from V and 7 bases from J, leaving 14 bases between. In DNA form, the CDR3 reads TGTGCCACCAGCAACCGGGCCCACCGGGAGCAGTACTTC. Protein product: CATSNRAHREQYF.

This clone was seen more than once but under ten times. CDR3 loop: CASSQRATPYYNEQFF. The CDR3 region has the DNA TGTGCCAGCAGCCAGCGCGCCACTCCATACTACAATGAGCAGTTCTTC. This chain connects TRBV7-2 to TRBJ2-1; D not certain. With 5 bases removed from V and 3 bases from J, the gap between germline ends came to 17 bases. CDR1 and CDR2 from the germline V gene are SGHTA and FQGNSA. The CDR3 covers 16 residues.

The sample holds a few counts of this clone. The chain recombines TRBV7-2 with TRBJ2-3, with D possibly TRBD1 on 6 matching bases. The ends were cut back, 1 base at V and 0 bases at J, with 11 bases in the middle. Germline V gene sequence: CDR1 SGHTA, CDR2 FQGNSA. CDR3 length equals 16 residues. The CDR3 here is CASSLDVRGSTDTQYF. The CDR3 nucleotides read TGTGCCAGCAGCTTAGACGTAAGGGGGAGCACAGATACGCAGTATTTT. The full variable domain, completed using reference TRBV7-2 and TRBJ2-3, is GAGVSQSPSNKVTEKGKDVELRCDPISGHTALYWYRQSLGQGLEFLIYFQGNSAPDKSGLPSDRFSAERTGGSVSTLTIQRTQQEDSAVYLCASSLDVRGSTDTQYFGPGTRLTVL.

V is TRBV5-1 and J is TRBJ1-1; TRBD1 is a possible D gene (5 bases). V was shortened by 4 bases and J by 1 base, with 14 bases between the two germline ends. Germline V gives CDR1 SGHRS, CDR2 YFSETQ. The CDR3 runs to 15 residues. CDR3 region: CASSPIGTGNTEAFF. DNA for the CDR3: TGCGCCAGCAGCCCTATCGGGACGGGGAACACTGAAGCTTTCTTT.

This chain uses TRBV9 with TRBJ2-5, with D possibly TRBD1 on 5 matching bases. Germline CDR1 SGDLS, CDR2 YYNGEE. V lost 1 base and J 1 base, leaving 14 bases between the germline ends. This CDR3 contains 16 residues. The CDR3 nucleotides read TGTGCCAGCAGCGTAAGGACATTATGGGGCCAAGAGACCCAGTACTTC. Translating gives CASSVRTLWGQETQYF.

Ten or more counts support this clone. The V and J genes are TRBV14 and TRBJ2-6; the D is unclear. Trimming cost V 5 bases and J 0 bases, with 2 bases left between them. The V gene's germline CDR1 is SGHDN and CDR2 FVKESK. The CDR3 is 13 residues long. The CDR3 region has the DNA TGTGCCAGCAGCGTCTCTGGGGCCAACGTCCTGACTTTC. This gives the protein CASSVSGANVLTF.

This clone appeared many times. This rearrangement joins TRBV7-3 to TRBJ2-2, with D possibly being TRBD2 (6 bases). The length of the CDR3 is 16 residues. V was clipped by 6 bases and J by 1 base, with 15 bases between them. The germline CDR1 and CDR2 sequences are SGHTA and FQGTGA. CDR3: CASRLQPGENTGELFF. Written as DNA, the CDR3 is TGTGCCAGCAGATTACAACCGGGGGAGAACACCGGGGAGCTGTTTTTT. The variable domain in full, completed from reference TRBV7-3 and TRBJ2-2, reads GAGVSQTPSNKVTEKGKYVELRCDPISGHTALYWYRQSLGQGPEFLIYFQGTGAADDSGLPNDRFFAVRPEGSVSTLKIQRTERGDSAVYLCASRLQPGENTGELFFGEGSRLTVL.

The chain carries TRBV6-1 and TRBJ2-7; D not resolved. This CDR3 contains 14 residues. V lost 1 base to trimming and J lost 4 bases, with 11 bases between them. From germline, CDR1 is MNHNS and CDR2 SASEGT. CDR3 DNA sequence: TGTGCCAGCAGTGAAGGATCGACGCTTTACGAGCAGTACGTC. Its translation is CASSEGSTLYEQYV.

Ten or more counts support this clone. This chain links TRBV11-2 with TRBJ2-2, with D uncertain. CDR3 length: 13 residues. The V gene's germline CDR1 is SGHAT and CDR2 FQNNGV. V lost 2 bases to trimming and J lost 6 bases, with 7 bases between them. CDR3 amino acids: CASSLTESGELFF. The CDR3, as DNA: TGTGCCAGCAGCTTAACAGAGTCCGGGGAGCTGTTTTTT. Combining the CDR3 with reference TRBV11-2 and TRBJ2-2 gives the whole variable domain EAGVAQSPRYKIIEKRQSVAFWCNPISGHATLYWYQQILGQGPKLLIQFQNNGVVDDSQLPKDRFSAERLKGVDSTLKIQPAKLEDSAVYLCASSLTESGELFFGEGSRLTVL.

The chain couples TRBV13 to TRBJ1-6, with D unresolved. This CDR3 has 13 residues. Trimming cost V 5 bases and J 5 bases, with 7 bases left between them. Germline assignment: CDR1 PRHDT and CDR2 FYEKMQ (reference sequence). The CDR3: CASSQQNNSPLHF. CDR3 nucleotide sequence: TGTGCCAGCAGCCAGCAAAATAATTCACCCCTCCACTTT. The whole variable domain, remainder taken from reference TRBV13 and TRBJ1-6, is AAGVIQSPRHLIKEKRETATLKCYPIPRHDTVYWYQQGPGQDPQFLISFYEKMQSDKGSIPDRFSAQQFSDYHSELNMSSLELGDSALYFCASSQQNNSPLHFGNGTRLTVT.